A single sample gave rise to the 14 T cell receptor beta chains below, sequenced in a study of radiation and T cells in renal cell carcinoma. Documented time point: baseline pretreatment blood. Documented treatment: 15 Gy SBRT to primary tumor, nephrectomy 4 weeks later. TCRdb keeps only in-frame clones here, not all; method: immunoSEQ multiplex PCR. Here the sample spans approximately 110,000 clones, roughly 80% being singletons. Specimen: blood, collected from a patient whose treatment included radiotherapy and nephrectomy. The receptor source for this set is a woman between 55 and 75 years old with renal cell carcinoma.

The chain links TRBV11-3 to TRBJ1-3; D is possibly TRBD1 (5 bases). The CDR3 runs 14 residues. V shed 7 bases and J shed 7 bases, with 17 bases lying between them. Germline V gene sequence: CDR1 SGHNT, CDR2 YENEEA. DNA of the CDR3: TGTGCCAGCAAGTTAAACGGGGGAAGGAACACCATATATTTT. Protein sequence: CASKLNGGRNTIYF.

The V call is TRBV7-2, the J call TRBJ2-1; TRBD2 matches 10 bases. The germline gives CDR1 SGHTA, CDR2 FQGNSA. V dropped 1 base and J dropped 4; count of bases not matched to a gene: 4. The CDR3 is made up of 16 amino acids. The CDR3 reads CASSLGLLAGYNEQFF. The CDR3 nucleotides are TGTGCCAGCAGCTTAGGTCTACTAGCGGGATACAATGAGCAGTTCTTC.

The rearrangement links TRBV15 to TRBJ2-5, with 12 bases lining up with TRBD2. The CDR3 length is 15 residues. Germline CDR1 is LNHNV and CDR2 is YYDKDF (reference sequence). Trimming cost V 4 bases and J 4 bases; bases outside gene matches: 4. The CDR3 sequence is CATSNLAGGTETQYF. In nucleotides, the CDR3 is TGTGCCACCAGCAACCTAGCGGGGGGGACAGAGACCCAGTACTTC. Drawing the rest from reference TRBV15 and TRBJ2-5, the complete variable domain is DAMVIQNPRYQVTQFGKPVTLSCSQTLNHNVMYWYQQKSSQAPKLLFHYYDKDFNNEADTPDNFQSRRPNTSFCFLDIRSPGLGDTAMYLCATSNLAGGTETQYFGPGTRLLVL.

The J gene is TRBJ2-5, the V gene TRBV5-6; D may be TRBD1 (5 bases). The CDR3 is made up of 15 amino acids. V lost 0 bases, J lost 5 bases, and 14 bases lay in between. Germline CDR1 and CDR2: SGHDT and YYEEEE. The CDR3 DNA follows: TGTGCCAGCAGCTTGGCAGGGTATCTTGGGGAGACCCAGTACTTC. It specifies CASSLAGYLGETQYF.

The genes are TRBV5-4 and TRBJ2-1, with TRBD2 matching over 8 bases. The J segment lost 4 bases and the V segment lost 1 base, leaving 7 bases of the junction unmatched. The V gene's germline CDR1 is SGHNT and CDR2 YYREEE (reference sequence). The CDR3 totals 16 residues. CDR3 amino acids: CASSLSSGGYYNEQFF. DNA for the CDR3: TGTGCCAGCAGCTTGAGCAGCGGGGGATATTACAATGAGCAGTTCTTC.

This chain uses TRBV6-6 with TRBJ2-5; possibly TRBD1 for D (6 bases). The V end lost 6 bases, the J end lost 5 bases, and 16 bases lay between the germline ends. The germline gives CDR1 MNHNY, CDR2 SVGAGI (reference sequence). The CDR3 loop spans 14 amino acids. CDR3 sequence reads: CASSPTGGRETQYF. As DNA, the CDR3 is TGTGCCAGCAGCCCGACAGGAGGAAGGGAGACCCAGTACTTC.

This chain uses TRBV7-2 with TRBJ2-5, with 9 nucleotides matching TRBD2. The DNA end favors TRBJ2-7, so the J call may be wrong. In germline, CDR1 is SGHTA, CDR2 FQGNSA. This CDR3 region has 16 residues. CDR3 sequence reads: CASSPLFRSGRNEQYF. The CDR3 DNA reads TGTGCCAGCAGCCCCCTTTTCCGAAGCGGGAGGAACGAGCAGTACTTC.

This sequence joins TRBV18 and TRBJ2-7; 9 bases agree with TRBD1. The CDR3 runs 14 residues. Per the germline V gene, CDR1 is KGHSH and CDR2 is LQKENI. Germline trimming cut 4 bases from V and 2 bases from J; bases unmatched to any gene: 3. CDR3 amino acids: CASSLGQGPYEQYF. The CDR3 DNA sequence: TGTGCCAGCTCACTGGGACAGGGACCCTACGAGCAGTACTTC.

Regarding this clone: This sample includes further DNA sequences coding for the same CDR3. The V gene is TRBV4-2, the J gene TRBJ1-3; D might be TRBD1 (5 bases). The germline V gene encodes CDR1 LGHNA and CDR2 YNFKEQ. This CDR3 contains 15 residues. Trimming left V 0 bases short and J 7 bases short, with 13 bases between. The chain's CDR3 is CASSQDLVRVNTIYF. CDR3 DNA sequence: TGTGCCAGCAGCCAAGATCTTGTCAGGGTGAACACCATATATTTT.

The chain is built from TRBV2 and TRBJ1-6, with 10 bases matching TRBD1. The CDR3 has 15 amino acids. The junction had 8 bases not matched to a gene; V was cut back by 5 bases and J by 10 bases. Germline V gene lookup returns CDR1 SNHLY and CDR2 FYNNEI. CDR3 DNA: TGTGCCAGCAGTAGCCGGGACAGGGGTTGGTCACCCCTCCACTTT. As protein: CASSSRDRGWSPLHF.

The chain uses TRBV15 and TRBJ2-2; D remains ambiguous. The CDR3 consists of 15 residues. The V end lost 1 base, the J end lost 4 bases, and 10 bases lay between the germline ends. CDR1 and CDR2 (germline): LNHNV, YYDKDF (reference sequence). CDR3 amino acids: CATSRGAAPTGELFF. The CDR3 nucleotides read TGTGCCACCAGCAGAGGGGCTGCACCCACCGGGGAGCTGTTTTTT.

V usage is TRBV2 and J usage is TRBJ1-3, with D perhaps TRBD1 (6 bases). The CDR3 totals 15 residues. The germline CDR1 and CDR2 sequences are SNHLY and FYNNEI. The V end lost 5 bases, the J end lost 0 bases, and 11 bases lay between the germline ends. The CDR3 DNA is TGTGCCAGCAGTTACAGGGAGAGCTCTGGAAACACCATATATTTT. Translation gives CASSYRESSGNTIYF.

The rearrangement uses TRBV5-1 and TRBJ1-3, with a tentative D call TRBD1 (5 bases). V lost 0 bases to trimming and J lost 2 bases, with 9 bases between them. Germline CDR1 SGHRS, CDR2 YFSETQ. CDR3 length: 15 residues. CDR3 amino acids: CASSLAATAGNTIYF. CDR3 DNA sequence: TGCGCCAGCAGCTTGGCCGCGACAGCTGGAAACACCATATATTTT.

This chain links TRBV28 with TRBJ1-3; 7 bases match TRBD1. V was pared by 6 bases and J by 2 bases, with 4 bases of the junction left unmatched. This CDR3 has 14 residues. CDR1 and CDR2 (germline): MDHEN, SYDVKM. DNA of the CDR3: TGTGCCAGCAGGACCACAGGGGCTGGAAACACCATATATTTT. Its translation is CASRTTGAGNTIYF. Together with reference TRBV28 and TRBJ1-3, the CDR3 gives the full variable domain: DVKVTQSSRYLVKRTGEKVFLECVQDMDHENMFWYRQDPGLGLRLIYFSYDVKMKEKGDIPEGYSVSREKKERFSLILESASTNQTSMYLCASRTTGAGNTIYFGEGSWLTVV.